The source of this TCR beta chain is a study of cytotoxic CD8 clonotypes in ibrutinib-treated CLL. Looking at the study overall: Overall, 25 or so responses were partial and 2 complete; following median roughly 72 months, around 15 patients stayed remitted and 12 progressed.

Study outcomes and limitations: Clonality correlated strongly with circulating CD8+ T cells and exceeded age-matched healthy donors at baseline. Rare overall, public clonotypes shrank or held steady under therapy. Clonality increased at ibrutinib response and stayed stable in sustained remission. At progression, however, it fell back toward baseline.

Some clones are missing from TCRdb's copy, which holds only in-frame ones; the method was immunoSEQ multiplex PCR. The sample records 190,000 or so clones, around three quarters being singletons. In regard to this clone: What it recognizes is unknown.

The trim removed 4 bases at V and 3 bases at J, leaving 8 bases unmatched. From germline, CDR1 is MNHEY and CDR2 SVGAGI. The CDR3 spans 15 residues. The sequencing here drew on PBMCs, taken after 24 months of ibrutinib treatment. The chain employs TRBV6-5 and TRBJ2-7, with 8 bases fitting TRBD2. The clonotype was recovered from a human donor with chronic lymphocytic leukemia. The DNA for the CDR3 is TGTGCCAGCAGTTCACGGGGGGGAGAGGACTACGAGCAGTACTTC. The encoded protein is CASSSRGGEDYEQYF.